These 6 T cell receptor beta chains were all obtained from the same sample, sequenced in a study of molecular identifiers for immune sequencing clone quantification. TCRdb re-called the PCR reads with MiXCR, one entry per CDR3 protein. The sample shows approximately 500,000 distinct CDR3 sequences, over 20% of them seen only once. The source material was naive CD8+ T cells from blood, with Jurkat cell RNA spiked in. Stated subset: FACS-sorted CD8+CD4-CCR7+CD45RA+ naive T cells. The receptors stem from a human donor in good health. Some libraries in this study had Jurkat cell RNA spiked in.

The gene calls are TRBV6-2 or TRBV6-3 and TRBJ1-2, with D perhaps TRBD1 (6 bases). V lost 6 bases to trimming and J lost 2 bases, with 10 bases between them. Germline V gives CDR1 MNHEY, CDR2 SVGEGT. The CDR3 covers 13 residues. The CDR3 sequence: CASSYGQNYGYTF. The CDR3 DNA follows: TGTGCCAGCAGCTACGGACAGAACTATGGCTACACCTTC.

The rearrangement links TRBV11-2 to TRBJ1-3, with a weak D call TRBD1 (5 bases). The germline V gene encodes CDR1 SGHAT and CDR2 FQNNGV. V was trimmed by 5 bases and J by 1 base, leaving 15 bases between them. The CDR3 length is 16 residues. The CDR3 here is CASSPGTALSGNTIYF. Written as DNA, the CDR3 is TGTGCCAGCAGCCCCGGGACGGCGCTTTCTGGAAACACCATATATTTT.

The table lists this clonotype with a few counts. The gene calls are TRBV28 and TRBJ1-5; 11 bases are a match to TRBD1. CDR1 and CDR2 (germline): MDHEN, SYDVKM. The CDR3 length is 18 residues. Unmatched junction bases numbered 11, after V lost 2 bases and J lost 5 bases. Here the CDR3 DNA reads TGTGCCAGCAGTTTAAAGGTTCGGGACAGGGGGTTTCATCAGCCCCAGCATTTT. This sequence encodes CASSLKVRDRGFHQPQHF.

The chain joins TRBV19 to TRBJ1-1, with D uncertain. This CDR3 is 11 amino acids long. V lost 2 bases and J 8 bases, leaving 6 bases between the germline ends. The germline gives CDR1 LNHDA, CDR2 SQIVND (reference sequence). The CDR3 sequence is CASSIKREAFF. Written as DNA, the CDR3 is TGTGCCAGTAGTATAAAACGGGAAGCTTTCTTT.

The V and J genes are TRBV29-1 and TRBJ2-1, with a weak D call TRBD2 (5 bases). Germline CDR1 SQVTM, CDR2 ANQGSEA. This CDR3 is built from 15 residues. Trimming removed 1 base from V and 3 bases from J, with 13 bases in between. CDR3 loop: CSVEGTPEGYNEQFF. CDR3 bases: TGCAGCGTTGAAGGCACACCCGAGGGCTACAATGAGCAGTTCTTC.

In this sample, this clonotype turned up many times. V and J are TRBV11-2 and TRBJ2-7; D tentatively fits TRBD1 or TRBD2 (6 bases each). V dropped 5 bases and J dropped 5 bases, with 16 bases sitting between them. There are 14 residues in the CDR3. Germline V CDR1 and CDR2: SGHAT, FQNNGV. The DNA of the CDR3 is TGTGCCAGCAGCAATACCTTCGGGGGCCACGAGCAGTACTTC. It specifies CASSNTFGGHEQYF.